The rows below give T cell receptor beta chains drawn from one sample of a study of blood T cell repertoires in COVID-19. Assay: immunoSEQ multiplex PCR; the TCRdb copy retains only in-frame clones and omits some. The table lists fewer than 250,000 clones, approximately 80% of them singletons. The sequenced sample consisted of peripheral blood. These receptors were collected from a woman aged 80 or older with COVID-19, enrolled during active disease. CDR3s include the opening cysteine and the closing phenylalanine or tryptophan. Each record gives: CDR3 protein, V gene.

CDR3: CASSSGQASGNTIYF; V: TRBV5-1
CDR3: CASSLEGRGDNEQFF; V: TRBV7-6
CDR3: CAISERGGYGYTF; V: TRBV10-3
CDR3: CAGSVKDTQYF; V: TRBV2
CDR3: CASSPKTGEGYTF; V: TRBV18
CDR3: CASSLGSGGGSDTQYF; V: TRBV5-4
CDR3: CAPAGRHASRQPQHF; V: TRBV10-3
CDR3: CATSRVDRKNTEAFF; V: TRBV15
CDR3: CASRVTGFRDEQFF; V: TRBV2
CDR3: CASSRRVDNTEAFF; V: TRBV6-5
CDR3: CASSARQSSGNTIYF; V: TRBV5-4
CDR3: CASSEWGRGSFHNEQFF; V: TRBV10-1
CDR3: CASRRDTNTEAFF; V: TRBV5-1
CDR3: CASSPSGQGLFGNTIYF; V: TRBV18
CDR3: CASSQSGGLAEAFF; V: TRBV3-1/TRBV3-2
CDR3: CASSLFSGTGELFF; V: TRBV5-5
CDR3: CASQSGTRLYF; V: TRBV19
CDR3: CATSDQGAGGLYGYTF; V: TRBV24-1
CDR3: CASTPWTGAKAFF; V: TRBV12-3/TRBV12-4
CDR3: CASSKDPGGSYGAFF; V: TRBV5-8
CDR3: CASSSASGSYNEQFF; V: TRBV7-2
CDR3: CASSIHRNTEAFF; V: TRBV19
CDR3: CASSLVPGVNEKLFF; V: TRBV7-2
CDR3: CASREAGGQETQYF; V: TRBV27
CDR3: CASSLAGGPQGTQYF; V: TRBV6-5
CDR3: CATWQGYEQFF; V: TRBV19
CDR3: CASSFTGLGDNEQFF; V: TRBV6-5
CDR3: CASSEGMGQGLNTEAFF; V: TRBV2
CDR3: CALRAGPLNTEAFF; V: TRBV7-2
CDR3: CASSQGALGFNYGYTF; V: TRBV3-1/TRBV3-2
CDR3: CASRRQAAYEQYF; V: TRBV6-6
CDR3: CAISELGQVVSNNEQFF; V: TRBV10-3
CDR3: CASSFAGGAYGVDTQYF; V: TRBV5-4
CDR3: CASSPDRGEQPQHF; V: TRBV5-1
CDR3: CASSVGVGAGPYYGYTF; V: TRBV9
CDR3: CASSFAAGGGRQPQHF; V: TRBV28
CDR3: CASIPAGSTDTQYF; V: TRBV2
CDR3: CASSPDSNYGYTF; V: TRBV12-3/TRBV12-4
CDR3: CASSIGTGSNQPQHF; V: TRBV19
CDR3: CASTTPGTVEAFF; V: TRBV28
CDR3: CASMGHRNTEAFF; V: TRBV10-2
CDR3: CASSQNYGYTF; V: TRBV28
CDR3: CASSQREAGELFF; V: TRBV18
CDR3: CASSDEGRAYYGYTF; V: TRBV6-1
CDR3: CASLETSPGEQYF; V: TRBV2
CDR3: CASSLGGSNYGYTF; V: TRBV28
CDR3: CASRGRQGSDTQYF; V: TRBV6-5
CDR3: CASSNTGKETQYF; V: TRBV19
CDR3: CASSDLNRDAKNIQYF; V: TRBV18
CDR3: CASSSSTGVRNTEAFF; V: TRBV7-6
CDR3: CASSPLAKDTQYF; V: TRBV5-1
CDR3: CASSRRGGTDNTEAFF; V: TRBV7-9
CDR3: CASSETDTYGYTF; V: TRBV2
CDR3: CASSQRGGALNEQFF; V: TRBV14
CDR3: CASSFAGGHQETQYF; V: TRBV5-1
CDR3: CASNRDRGQGDTQYF; V: TRBV9
CDR3: CASSSDGSTEAFF; V: TRBV11-3
CDR3: CASSPQTGVPLHF; V: TRBV11-2
CDR3: CAISGGGDYEQYF; V: TRBV10-3
CDR3: CASSVGITGELFF; V: TRBV13